The 14 T cell receptor beta chains presented below share a single source sample, sequenced in a study of T cell responses to AZD1222 COVID-19 vaccine. Profiled with immunoSEQ multiplex PCR; TCRdb holds only in-frame clones, not every one. The table lists 100,000 to 110,000 clones, roughly 89% of them singletons, with around 15% in the top ten. The specimen was peripheral blood, collected on day 0 of AZD1222 vaccination. The receptors stem from an adult in good health.

The chain links TRBV28 to TRBJ1-4; D not resolved. Trimming pared 9 bases from V and 8 bases from J, leaving 22 bases between. This CDR3 region has 15 residues. The germline gives CDR1 MDHEN, CDR2 SYDVKM. CDR3 sequence: CASSKRRWPWEKLFF. CDR3 coding DNA: TGTGCCAGTTCCAAGAGGAGGTGGCCCTGGGAAAAACTGTTTTTT. Full variable domain (rest looked up from reference TRBV28 and TRBJ1-4): DVKVTQSSRYLVKRTGEKVFLECVQDMDHENMFWYRQDPGLGLRLIYFSYDVKMKEKGDIPEGYSVSREKKERFSLILESASTNQTSMYLCASSKRRWPWEKLFFGSGTQLSVL.

The chain carries TRBV29-1 and TRBJ1-2, with D possibly being TRBD1 (5 bases). Germline CDR1 SQVTM, CDR2 ANQGSEA. Trimming took off 4 bases at V and 3 bases at J, with 9 bases between the two ends. The CDR3 is 12 residues long. The chain's CDR3 is CSVGQGDYGYTF. CDR3 DNA: TGCAGCGTTGGGCAGGGCGACTATGGCTACACCTTC.

The V call is TRBV5-1, the J call TRBJ2-1; 13 positions agree with TRBD2. J gave up 10 bases and V 5 bases, and 9 bases lay outside the gene matches. Germline CDR1 SGHRS, CDR2 YFSETQ. The CDR3 length is 15 residues. The DNA of the CDR3 is TGCGCCAGCAGGGGGACTAGCGGGATTACAGGGGAGCAGTTCTTC. Amino acids: CASRGTSGITGEQFF. The variable domain in full, completed from reference TRBV5-1 and TRBJ2-1, reads KAGVTQTPRYLIKTRGQQVTLSCSPISGHRSVSWYQQTPGQGLQFLFEYFSETQRNKGNFPGRFSGRQFSNSRSEMNVSTLELGDSALYLCASRGTSGITGEQFFGPGTRLTVL.

The chain carries TRBV4-3 and TRBJ2-2; 10 nucleotides match TRBD2. The trim removed 1 base at V and 3 bases at J, leaving 2 bases unmatched. Germline lookup yields CDR1 LGHNA and CDR2 YSLEER. The CDR3 runs to 16 residues. Here the CDR3 DNA reads TGCGCCAGCAGCCAAGGGACTAGCGGATACACCGGGGAGCTGTTTTTT. Amino acids: CASSQGTSGYTGELFF.

This clone was recorded a few times. The chain combines TRBV30 with TRBJ1-2; 11 positions agree with TRBD1. The CDR3 totals 14 residues. Germline trimming cut 1 base from V and 8 bases from J; bases unmatched to any gene: 6. The germline V gene encodes CDR1 GTSNPN and CDR2 SVGIG (reference sequence). CDR3 in DNA: TGTGCCTGGAGTGCAGGACAGGGGGCGCGGGGCTACACCTTC. Its protein product is CAWSAGQGARGYTF.

The chain recombines TRBV2 with TRBJ1-5, with 7 bases fitting TRBD1. There are 14 residues in the CDR3. Germline V CDR1 and CDR2: SNHLY, FYNNEI. V trimming: 5 bases; J trimming: 6 bases; junction bases outside the gene matches: 7. The CDR3 bases are TGTGCCAGCAGTTTCAAACAGGGGAGTCAGCCCCAGCATTTT. Translated, it gives CASSFKQGSQPQHF.

The V gene is TRBV9, the J gene TRBJ2-2; D gene ambiguous. This CDR3 comprises 16 residues. CDR1 SGDLS and CDR2 YYNGEE come from the germline V gene. Between the trimmed V and J ends, which lost 3 bases and 0 bases, there was a span of 12 bases. For the CDR3, the DNA is TGTGCCAGCAGCGACCCTACAAGAGCGAACACCGGGGAGCTGTTTTTT. It codes for CASSDPTRANTGELFF.

The V call is TRBV19, the J call TRBJ2-3, with TRBD2 matching over 7 bases. The CDR3 length is 15 residues. Germline lookup yields CDR1 LNHDA and CDR2 SQIVND (reference sequence). V was pared by 5 bases and J by 0 bases, with 5 bases of the junction left unmatched. The CDR3 loop reads CASSSGGWSTDTQYF. As DNA, the CDR3 is TGTGCCAGTAGTTCCGGGGGGTGGAGCACAGATACGCAGTATTTT.

This chain joins TRBV7-9 and TRBJ2-1; a weak D match, TRBD2 (6 bases). Trimming pared 2 bases from V and 3 bases from J, leaving 14 bases between. The CDR3 spans 16 residues. The V gene's germline CDR1 is SEHNR and CDR2 FQNEAQ (reference sequence). The CDR3 is CASSLFGTGDYNEQFF. The CDR3 DNA is TGTGCCAGCAGCTTATTCGGGACGGGAGACTACAATGAGCAGTTCTTC.

The rearrangement uses TRBV10-3 and TRBJ2-2; 9 bases agree with TRBD2. Per the germline V gene, CDR1 is ENHRY and CDR2 is SYGVKD. Trimming cost V 7 bases and J 5 bases; bases outside gene matches: 2. CDR3 length: 13 amino acids. CDR3 bases: TGTGCCATCAAAGCGGGGGGTACCGGGGAGCTGTTTTTT. Its translation: CAIKAGGTGELFF.

DNA for the CDR3: TGTGCCAGTACCCCGCGGAGGGAATCAGGAAACACCATATATTTT. This codes for CASTPRRESGNTIYF. The genes are TRBV19 and TRBJ1-3; D unclear. The CDR3 length is 15 residues. Germline CDR1 LNHDA, CDR2 SQIVND (reference sequence). V lost 7 bases and J 4 bases, leaving 17 bases between the germline ends. Drawing the rest from reference TRBV19 and TRBJ1-3, the complete variable domain is DGGITQSPKYLFRKEGQNVTLSCEQNLNHDAMYWYRQDPGQGLRLIYYSQIVNDFQKGDIAEGYSVSREKKESFPLTVTSAQKNPTAFYLCASTPRRESGNTIYFGEGSWLTVV.

The CDR3 sequence: CASRRSSGGRETQYF. The CDR3 nucleotides read TGTGCCAGTAGAAGATCTAGCGGGGGGCGCGAGACCCAGTACTTC. The chain has TRBV19 and TRBJ2-5, with 11 bases matching TRBD2. CDR1 is LNHDA, CDR2 SQIVND, per germline (reference sequence). The J segment lost 5 bases and the V segment lost 6 bases, leaving 8 bases of the junction unmatched. This CDR3 has 15 residues.

The count of this clone is one. The chain is built from TRBV4-2 and TRBJ1-6, with TRBD1 matching over 9 bases. V lost 5 bases, J lost 8 bases, and 7 bases stayed unmatched. This CDR3 comprises 15 residues. Looked up from germline, CDR1 is LGHNA and CDR2 is YNFKEQ. The CDR3 DNA follows: TGTGCCAGCAGCGAACCGGGACAGGGACATTCACCCCTCCACTTT. Its protein product is CASSEPGQGHSPLHF.

V and J are TRBV4-2 and TRBJ2-2; possible D gene TRBD2, 5 bases. The CDR3 extends over 16 amino acids. Germline V gene sequence: CDR1 LGHNA, CDR2 YNFKEQ. Between the trimmed V and J ends, which lost 0 bases and 7 bases, there was a span of 15 bases. The CDR3: CASSQDSTRFSGELFF. In DNA form, the CDR3 reads TGTGCCAGCAGCCAAGATTCCACTAGATTTAGCGGGGAGCTGTTTTTT.